This T cell receptor (beta chain) appears in the sequencing data of a study of CD8 T cells in Susac syndrome. With random hexamers, 0.5 to 1 ug RNA was reverse transcribed. The amplification used immunoSEQ multiplex PCR on TCR beta CDR3; it spanned 54 Vbeta and 13 Jbeta. MiXCR was run by TCRdb on the immunoSEQ multiplex PCR reads, yielding one entry per CDR3 protein. The repertoire holds approximately 150,000 distinct CDR3 sequences, around 80% seen once, with roughly 0.5% in the top ten. Trimming stripped 1 base from V and 0 bases from J, with 11 bases between. CDR1 MDHEN and CDR2 SYDVKM come from the germline V gene. The CDR3 extends over 16 amino acids.

The source material was CD8+ T cells from PBMCs. The chain uses TRBV28 and TRBJ2-3; D not resolved. The clonotype comes from a human donor with multiple sclerosis. Here the CDR3 reads CASSLFRVSSTDTQYF. The CDR3 DNA reads as TGTGCCAGCAGTTTATTTAGGGTTTCGAGCACAGATACGCAGTATTTT. Drawing the rest from reference TRBV28 and TRBJ2-3, the complete variable domain is DVKVTQSSRYLVKRTGEKVFLECVQDMDHENMFWYRQDPGLGLRLIYFSYDVKMKEKGDIPEGYSVSREKKERFSLILESASTNQTSMYLCASSLFRVSSTDTQYFGPGTRLTVL.